This is a list of T cell receptor beta chains from one sample in a study of cytomegalovirus exposure and HLA in healthy donors. Sequenced by immunoSEQ multiplex PCR; TCRdb stores in-frame clones only, minus some. This table holds roughly 250,000 clones, under 80% found once. Sequences were obtained from PBMCs. These receptors were obtained from a female donor in good health and CMV-seronegative. Each CDR3 is given with its conserved first and last residue. Fields, in order: clone size, J gene, V gene, CDR3 length, D gene, CDR3 protein, CDR3 DNA. D genes are given only for firm matches. Rows give clone size only sometimes, using once, few, many, or a class for an expanded clone.

-,TRBJ1-4,TRBV28,14,-,CASSLVQVGEKLFF,TGTGCCAGCAGTTTGGTCCAGGTTGGTGAAAAACTGTTTTTT
-,TRBJ2-7,TRBV9,18,TRBD2,CASSVGGLAGVASYEQYF,TGTGCCAGCAGCGTAGGAGGACTAGCGGGAGTTGCCTCCTACGAGCAGTACTTC
-,TRBJ1-2,TRBV28,14,-,CASQLGEGRSGYTF,TGTGCCAGCCAGTTGGGGGAGGGGCGAAGTGGCTACACCTTC
-,TRBJ2-1,TRBV29-1,16,TRBD2,CSVEVGLAASYNEQFF,TGCAGCGTTGAAGTTGGGCTAGCGGCCTCCTACAATGAGCAGTTCTTC
few,TRBJ2-1,TRBV25-1,15,-,CASSDQGSSYNEQFF,TGTGCCAGCAGTGATCAAGGGAGCTCCTACAATGAGCAGTTCTTC
-,TRBJ2-3,TRBV6-4,14,TRBD1,CASSETGSTDTQYF,TGTGCCAGCAGTGAGACAGGGTCAACAGATACGCAGTATTTT
-,TRBJ1-5,TRBV4-1,17,-,CASSQGSGGYSNQPQHF,TGCGCCAGCAGCCAAGGAAGTGGGGGCTATAGCAATCAGCCCCAGCATTTT
-,TRBJ2-7,TRBV11-2,13,-,CASSSPSGGEQYF,TGTGCCAGCAGCTCACCCTCAGGAGGCGAGCAGTACTTC
-,TRBJ2-7,TRBV27,15,-,CASGGGRGSSYEQYF,TGTGCCAGCGGGGGGGGGCGGGGGAGCTCCTACGAGCAGTACTTC
-,TRBJ1-2,TRBV2,15,-,CASSERGPTNYGYTF,TGTGCCAGCAGTGAAAGGGGCCCAACCAACTATGGCTACACCTTC
-,TRBJ2-1,TRBV4-1,13,-,CASSQVEYTEQFF,TGCGCCAGCAGCCAAGTAGAATATACTGAGCAGTTCTTC
few,TRBJ1-2,TRBV2,14,-,CASSGGSGNYGYTF,TGTGCCAGCAGCGGGGGGTCGGGTAACTATGGCTACACCTTC
-,TRBJ2-3,TRBV7-8,16,-,CASSHSTPGGTDTQYF,TGTGCCAGCAGCCACTCTACCCCGGGAGGCACAGATACGCAGTATTTT
-,TRBJ2-3,TRBV27,14,-,CASSLFGNTDTQYF,TGTGCCAGCAGTTTATTCGGTAACACAGATACGCAGTATTTT
-,TRBJ2-6,TRBV7-8,19,TRBD2,CASSTGTSGRAWGANVLTF,TGTGCCAGCAGCACGGGGACTAGCGGGAGGGCTTGGGGGGCCAACGTCCTGACTTTC
few,TRBJ1-4,TRBV7-9,15,-,CASSLDRGVYEKLFF,TGTGCCAGCAGCTTAGATCGGGGAGTATATGAAAAACTGTTTTTT
-,TRBJ2-7,TRBV7-2,16,TRBD2,CASSPDGPGGRGEQYF,TGTGCCAGCAGCCCCGATGGACCGGGAGGACGAGGGGAGCAGTACTTC
-,TRBJ2-3,TRBV10-3,13,TRBD2,CAIRGGRADTQYF,TGTGCCATCCGAGGCGGGAGGGCAGATACGCAGTATTTT
-,TRBJ2-2,TRBV9,16,-,CASSVVAGRGTGELFF,TGTGCCAGCAGCGTAGTGGCCGGGAGAGGCACCGGGGAGCTGTTTTTT
-,TRBJ2-1,TRBV6-4,14,TRBD2,CASKERETGNEQFF,TGTGCCAGCAAAGAGCGGGAGACGGGGAATGAGCAGTTCTTC